Listed below are T cell receptor beta chains from one sample, sequenced in a study of T cells in Graves' hyperthyroidism and ophthalmopathy. Via MiXCR, TCRdb re-called the multiplex PCR reads, giving one row per CDR3 protein. The sample has over 500,000 distinct CDR3 sequences, 14% seen once; the top ten hold roughly 13%. Sequencing input: blood. The receptors shown here come from a middle-aged woman with Graves' hyperthyroidism. CDR3s include the opening cysteine and the closing phenylalanine or tryptophan. Fields, in order: V gene, J gene, CDR3 protein.

>TRBV24-1|TRBJ1-1
CATSLGQNTEAFF
>TRBV2|TRBJ2-3
CASSELAGARISTDTQYF
>TRBV28|TRBJ2-7
CASSSTRTDYEQYF
>TRBV7-3|TRBJ2-3
CASSSTTVDTQYF
>TRBV7-6|TRBJ2-2
CASSLVAAGVRSGTGELFF
>TRBV9|TRBJ2-3
CASSVEGLAGGWEDTQYF
>TRBV20-1|TRBJ2-1
CSALGVIFGFGLSYNEQFF
>TRBV7-8|TRBJ2-1
CASSSGPMSSYNEQFF
>TRBV3-1|TRBJ2-2
CASSRHAADTGELFF
>TRBV7-2|TRBJ2-1
CASSATGTSHEQFF
>TRBV20-1|TRBJ2-6
CSANRGGANVLTF
>TRBV20-1|TRBJ1-1
CSAGLGGTEAFF
>TRBV11-2|TRBJ1-2
CASSPGVHYGYTF
>TRBV18|TRBJ2-5
CASAKQNQETQYF
>TRBV28|TRBJ1-2
CASSLAAAGYTF
>TRBV9|TRBJ1-6
CASSLSGQGDSPLHF
>TRBV5-8|TRBJ1-5
CASSFKTGVLNQPQHF
>TRBV9|TRBJ2-5
CASSPGDRLQETQYF
>TRBV30|TRBJ2-5
CAWDFAYQETQYF
>TRBV30|TRBJ1-3
CAWSVLSSGNTIYF
>TRBV27|TRBJ2-7
CASRLGASGTYEQYF
>TRBV20-1|TRBJ1-5
CSARRTSNQPQHF